These T cell receptor beta chains were read from a single sample in a study of PD-1 blockade in mismatch repair-deficient tumors. Sequenced by immunoSEQ multiplex PCR; TCRdb stores in-frame clones only, minus some. The sample shows about 25,000 clones, roughly 84% of them seen only once. Sequenced material: PBMCs, taken before pembrolizumab treatment. These receptors came from an adult with mismatch repair-deficient cancer. Each CDR3 is given without its conserved first and last residue. The D gene is left open where the match is weak.

ASSEDIANYGYT	12	TRBV5-1	TRBJ1-2	.
ASSLNLPGQGYNEQF	15	TRBV5-1	TRBJ2-1	TRBD1
AISRTSANRETQY	13	TRBV10-3	TRBJ2-5	TRBD2
ASSVVALEAF	10	TRBV6-1	TRBJ1-1	.
ASSQQGGQETQY	12	TRBV14	TRBJ2-5	.
ASRSWSDRGTEKLF	14	TRBV19	TRBJ1-4	TRBD1
SAGPDQPQH	9	TRBV20-1	TRBJ1-5	.
ASSYIQGSYVYGYT	14	TRBV6-5	TRBJ1-2	.
ASSSHTGTDYNSPLH	15	TRBV7-9	TRBJ1-6	TRBD1
SVRGVTEAF	9	TRBV29-1	TRBJ1-1	.
ASTPQGRNNQPQH	13	TRBV28	TRBJ1-5	.
ASSFTGVDQPQH	12	TRBV5-6	TRBJ1-5	.
ASSWTSGSRETQY	13	TRBV28	TRBJ2-5	TRBD2
ASSLGSAVVNGQF	13	TRBV5-1	TRBJ2-1	.
ASTRTGDSPLH	11	TRBV2	TRBJ1-6	TRBD1
ASSPGVDEKLF	11	TRBV5-1	TRBJ1-4	.
ASSERGGLSSGNTIY	15	TRBV6-1	TRBJ1-3	.
ASSVPQETQY	10	TRBV19	TRBJ2-5	.
ASSLTVGGELF	11	TRBV7-9	TRBJ2-2	.
ASSQSGGGETQY	12	TRBV7-3	TRBJ2-5	TRBD1
ASSDGLRYLTDTQY	14	TRBV6-1	TRBJ2-3	.
ASSPSDSSYEQY	12	TRBV28	TRBJ2-7	.
ASTSGREKLF	10	TRBV28	TRBJ1-4	.
ASSMTGGDGYT	11	TRBV28	TRBJ1-2	TRBD1
ASSRDRGSYNEQF	13	TRBV7-3	TRBJ2-1	TRBD1